This T cell receptor beta chain was found in a study of neoadjuvant anti-PD-1 for oral cavity cancer (dated by TCRdb to about 2021). About the full investigation: Three to four biweekly doses of nivolumab at 3 mg/kg were mostly administered to patients before curative-intent surgical resection. Patients without progression received a fourth nivolumab dose around day 43 and underwent definitive surgical resection on days 50-56. Under RECIST 1.1, a patient counted as a responder if showing complete response, partial response or stable disease, and as a non-responder if showing progression. A roughly 34% response rate was observed in the parent correlative cohort, in which eleven to twelve patients were included. Overall results and qualifications from the work: Higher pretreatment blood TCRbeta clonality and lower post-treatment tumor TCRbeta clonality were correlated with higher pretreatment blood Treg/Th17 ratios. Greater tumor shrinkage was correlated with larger post-treatment sizes of preexisting intratumoral clones, suggesting that expansion of preexisting clones contributed to response. Only a few patients per response group were included in the TCR analyses, and larger cohorts for validation were called for by the authors.

What the time point label conveys for this sample: after neoadjuvant nivolumab, at surgical resection. Patients were newly diagnosed with stage II-IVA oral cavity squamous cell carcinoma and had received no prior systemic or radiation treatment. The cohort consisted of patients with HPV-negative, locally advanced oral cavity squamous cell carcinoma. The samples were obtained from a longitudinal correlative study of a single-arm phase II trial testing neoadjuvant nivolumab in oral cavity squamous cell carcinoma. Genomic DNA-based TCRbeta sequencing was performed on subject-matched pre- and post-treatment PBMCs and tumors from three responders and three non-responders. The Maxwell RSC DNA from Tissue kit was used to isolate genomic DNA from tumor tissue. The V end loses 1 base and the J end loses 0 bases, and a stretch of 8 bases separates them. In the germline V gene, CDR1 corresponds to SGDLS and CDR2 to YYNGEE. CDR3 length: 14 amino acids, cysteine to phenylalanine. Only the CDR3 region is kept as DNA, spanning 42 bases read in frame from base 1.

Survey sequencing of tumors used two replicates per sample, and the tumor libraries mostly started from about 5.2 ug of input genomic DNA. Following the manufacturer's instructions, the team built TCRbeta libraries using the immunoSEQ hsTCRbeta kit. The finished libraries were brought together in one pool at around 3.1 nM, which was then read using an Illumina NovaSeq 6000 S4 flow cell. Regarding the original processing steps: The immunoSEQ Analyzer handled quality control and preprocessing of the raw data. The analysis was restricted to productive rearrangements, with each unique CDR3 amino acid sequence defining a clonotype. Using the R package tcR, the researchers computed the Gini-Simpson index as their estimate of repertoire clonality. Student's t test was used to compare Gini indices, while Pearson correlation assessed associations with tumor size change. In TCRdb, the immuneACCESS table is reduced to in-frame sequences with V and J assigned. These tables do not hold every clone; where another copy was compared, an unresolved V gene accounts for under half, and the others remain unexplained. That table gives V, J and clone size, and the DNA gave D and trimming. Here the sample has tens of thousands of clones; about 36% occur a single time. The top ten clones comprise around 15% of the sample.

On this clone: The antigen it binds to is not known. The sample holds no much larger clone one base away, and base qualities are not on file.

The sample in question was tumor tissue, obtained after nivolumab (anti-PD-1) treatment. The chain uses TRBV9 and TRBJ2-7; no D gene is confidently identified. This sequence was found in a person aged 35-79 years with oral cavity squamous cell carcinoma. The CDR3 region reads CASSVSDISYEQYF. The nucleotide sequence is TGTGCCAGCAGCGTATCTGACATCTCCTACGAGCAGTACTTC.